Below, 25 T cell receptor beta chains from the same sample are listed, as sequenced in a study of early T cells in non-severe SARS-CoV-2 infection. TCRdb fed the 5' RACE reads into MiXCR, producing one record per CDR3 protein. The sample includes some 46,000 distinct CDR3 sequences, 6% to 6.5% of them seen just once. Input material: whole blood. Receptor source: an adult who was a healthcare worker with PCR-confirmed SARS-CoV-2 infection or an uninfected control (not recorded which).

Many counts were recorded for this clonotype. The chain is built from TRBV7-9 and TRBJ1-2, with a weak D call TRBD1 (6 bases). V was shortened by 5 bases and J by 13 bases, with 17 bases between the two germline ends. The CDR3 covers 12 residues. CDR1 and CDR2 (germline): SEHNR, FQNEAQ (reference sequence). Here the CDR3 reads CASSRGTAGSTF. Here the CDR3 DNA reads TGTGCCAGCAGCAGGGGGACGGCTGGGTCCACCTTC.

The chain carries TRBV10-3 and TRBJ2-1; the match to TRBD1 covers 10 bases. In germline, CDR1 is ENHRY, CDR2 SYGVKD. The ends lost 10 bases at V and 5 bases at J; junction bases unmatched: 8. The CDR3 runs to 14 residues. The CDR3 spells CATDSTGGHNEQFF. For the CDR3, the DNA is TGTGCCACCGACTCGACAGGGGGCCACAATGAGCAGTTCTTC.

For this clonotype: This sequence may be a read error, since a much larger clone differs from it by one base. This chain links TRBV12-3 or TRBV12-4 with TRBJ1-2; D gene unclear. CDR3 length: 13 residues. V was clipped by 1 base and J by 7 bases, with 10 bases between them. CDR3 in amino acids: CASSLDSGVGYTF. The CDR3 DNA is TGTGCCAGCAGTTTAGATTCTGGGGTTGGCTACACCTTC.

This clonotype has ten or more counts. This chain links TRBV9 with TRBJ1-1; possible D gene TRBD1, 5 bases. CDR1 is SGDLS and CDR2 is YYNGEE in the germline V gene. This CDR3 spans 13 amino acids. Trimming took off 3 bases at V and 1 base at J, with 7 bases between the two ends. The CDR3 spells CASSAGQNTEAFF. The CDR3 region has the DNA TGTGCCAGCAGCGCCGGACAGAACACTGAAGCTTTCTTT.

Comment on this clonotype: This clone may be a read error of a much larger clone one base away. The chain recombines TRBV5-1 with TRBJ2-7; D is perhaps TRBD1 (6 bases). Germline loops: CDR1 SGHRS, CDR2 YFSETQ. This CDR3 spans 13 amino acids. In nucleotides, the CDR3 is TGCGCCAGCAAAGGGGACAACGCCTACGAGCAGCACTTC. Protein sequence: CASKGDNAYEQHF.

The chain has TRBV10-1 and TRBJ1-6, with 7 positions matching TRBD1. Trimming at V came to 9 bases and at J to 7 bases, leaving 18 bases not matched to a gene. The CDR3 length is 17 residues. Germline CDR1 and CDR2: WNHNN and SYGVQD (reference sequence). The CDR3 sequence is CARTGASPGCSNSPLHF. The CDR3 coding sequence is TGCGCCAGAACAGGGGCCTCGCCCGGATGTTCCAATTCACCCCTCCACTTT.

This chain uses TRBV29-1 with TRBJ1-1, with 12 bases aligning to TRBD1. Per germline, CDR1 SQVTM and CDR2 ANQGSEA. Trimming removed 5 bases from V and 0 bases from J; junction bases left unmatched: 7. This CDR3 comprises 16 residues. DNA of the CDR3: TGCAGCGTTAATTACCGGGACAGGGGGCTGAACACTGAAGCTTTCTTT. It yields the protein CSVNYRDRGLNTEAFF.

This clonotype is medium-sized (0.01 to 0.1%) in the sample. This chain joins TRBV6-4 and TRBJ1-5; possibly TRBD1 for D (6 bases). CDR1 MRHNA and CDR2 SNTAGT come from the germline V gene. This CDR3 contains 16 residues. V shed 1 base and J shed 0 bases, with 10 bases lying between them. Here the CDR3 reads CASSDWGQASNQPQHF. Here the CDR3 DNA reads TGTGCCAGCAGTGACTGGGGGCAGGCTAGCAATCAGCCCCAGCATTTT.

This clonotype was picked up many times. The chain links TRBV7-6 to TRBJ2-1; TRBD1 might be the D (5 bases). V lost 3 bases, J lost 5 bases, and 14 bases lay in between. There are 15 residues in the CDR3. Germline V gene lookup returns CDR1 SGHVS and CDR2 FNYEAQ. CDR3 DNA: TGTGCCAGCAGCTTTATGCCAGGGATCGACAATGAGCAGTTCTTC. It encodes CASSFMPGIDNEQFF.

This clonotype was counted once. The gene calls are TRBV15 and TRBJ1-1; D unresolved. The germline gives CDR1 LNHNV, CDR2 YYDKDF (reference sequence). The CDR3 spans 12 residues. V was trimmed by 2 bases and J by 6 bases, leaving 7 bases between them. CDR3 loop: CATSRPQSEAFF. CDR3 DNA: TGTGCCACCAGCAGACCACAGTCTGAAGCTTTCTTT.

This clonotype has ten or more counts. The rearrangement uses TRBV20-1 and TRBJ2-7; 10 bases align to TRBD1. This CDR3 is 13 amino acids long. V lost 5 bases to trimming and J lost 3 bases; unmatched junction nucleotides: 4. Germline lookup yields CDR1 DFQATT and CDR2 SNEGSKA (reference sequence). This CDR3 reads CSAARDRGYEQYF. CDR3 bases: TGCAGTGCTGCCCGGGACAGGGGCTACGAGCAGTACTTC.

This clonotype was detected many times. The chain is built from TRBV30 and TRBJ1-4; TRBD1 might be the D (6 bases). This CDR3 comprises 13 residues. Germline CDR1 GTSNPN, CDR2 SVGIG (reference sequence). Trimming removed 5 bases from V and 8 bases from J, with 15 bases in between. Here the CDR3 DNA reads TGTGCCTGGGGAAGGACAGAGGGAGAAAAACTGTTTTTT. This encodes CAWGRTEGEKLFF.

This clonotype was seen ten or more times. The V call is TRBV5-5, the J call TRBJ1-2; unclear D gene. There are 13 residues in the CDR3. V was cut by 0 bases and J by 1 base, with 4 bases left in between. Germline V CDR1 and CDR2: SGHKS, YYEKEE (reference sequence). CDR3 in DNA: TGTGCCAGCAGCTTGGACAGTAACTATGGCTACACCTTC. Its translation: CASSLDSNYGYTF.

This clonotype was detected many times. The rearrangement links TRBV30 to TRBJ1-1, with D perhaps matching TRBD1 (5 bases). V gave up 3 bases and J gave up 4 bases, with 21 bases separating them. This CDR3 contains 16 residues. From germline, CDR1 is GTSNPN and CDR2 SVGIG (reference sequence). The CDR3 sequence is CAWSLTRTGVFTEAFF. The CDR3 region has the DNA TGTGCCTGGAGCCTAACCCGAACGGGGGTTTTCACTGAAGCTTTCTTT.

This clonotype has just a few counts. The V call is TRBV9, the J call TRBJ1-2; no firm D call. Germline V gene lookup returns CDR1 SGDLS and CDR2 YYNGEE. The V and J ends lost 4 bases and 5 bases respectively, with 15 bases between them. There are 14 residues in the CDR3. CDR3 in amino acids: CASSPDGGLYGYTF. The CDR3 DNA reads TGTGCCAGCAGCCCGGACGGAGGACTTTATGGCTACACCTTC. The variable domain in full, completed from reference TRBV9 and TRBJ1-2, reads DSGVTQTPKHLITATGQRVTLRCSPRSGDLSVYWYQQSLDQGLQFLIQYYNGEERAKGNILERFSAQQFPDLHSELNLSSLELGDSALYFCASSPDGGLYGYTFGSGTRLTVV.

This clonotype was seen a handful of times. The chain couples TRBV6-5 to TRBJ2-7, with TRBD1 as a possible D gene (5 bases). This CDR3 has 12 amino acids. V lost 5 bases, J lost 6 bases, and 11 bases lay in between. Germline CDR1 reads MNHEY; CDR2 reads SVGAGI. The CDR3 region has the DNA TGTGCCAGCAGTCCAGGGTTATTCGAGCAGTACTTC. It specifies CASSPGLFEQYF.

This clonotype came up many times. This chain connects TRBV11-2 to TRBJ2-5, with a tentative D call TRBD2 (6 bases). Germline V gene lookup returns CDR1 SGHAT and CDR2 FQNNGV. Trimming removed 6 bases at V and 5 bases at J, with 13 bases between. The length of the CDR3 is 13 residues. The CDR3 loop is CASSLTSWETQYF. CDR3 bases: TGTGCCAGCAGTCTTACTAGCTGGGAGACCCAGTACTTC. The full variable domain, rest sourced from reference TRBV11-2 and TRBJ2-5, is EAGVAQSPRYKIIEKRQSVAFWCNPISGHATLYWYQQILGQGPKLLIQFQNNGVVDDSQLPKDRFSAERLKGVDSTLKIQPAKLEDSAVYLCASSLTSWETQYFGPGTRLLVL.

This clonotype appeared many times. V and J are TRBV29-1 and TRBJ2-2; D might be TRBD1 or TRBD2, each matching 6 bases. CDR3 length equals 16 residues. The V end lost 4 bases, the J end lost 6 bases, and 21 bases lay between the germline ends. CDR1 and CDR2 from the germline V gene are SQVTM and ANQGSEA. The CDR3 nucleotides read TGCAGCGTTGCCCCTCCGACGGGGGCGAGGGCCGGGGAGCTGTTTTTT. Amino acid sequence: CSVAPPTGARAGELFF.

This clonotype appeared many times. The chain carries TRBV6-2 or TRBV6-3 and TRBJ1-1; no reliable D call. This CDR3 spans 12 amino acids. Trimming removed 2 bases from V and 1 base from J, with 2 bases in between. In germline, CDR1 is MNHEY, CDR2 SVGEGT. The CDR3 nucleotides read TGTGCCAGCAGTTACAGGAACACTGAAGCTTTCTTT. This gives the protein CASSYRNTEAFF.

This chain uses TRBV7-2 with TRBJ1-6; 7 bases are a match to TRBD1. The CDR3 loop spans 15 amino acids. Germline lookup yields CDR1 SGHTA and CDR2 FQGNSA. Unmatched junction bases numbered 6, after V lost 5 bases and J lost 5 bases. CDR3 in DNA: TGTGCCAGCAGCCAAACCGGGACAGATAATTCACCCCTCCACTTT. Protein: CASSQTGTDNSPLHF.

The chain couples TRBV28 to TRBJ2-5; either TRBD1 or TRBD2 may supply D (6 bases each). The germline V and J ends were trimmed by 7 bases and 1 base, with 16 bases remaining between them. The V gene's germline CDR1 is MDHEN and CDR2 SYDVKM. This CDR3 is 15 amino acids long. The CDR3 DNA reads TGTGCCAGCAAGACCCCTCGGGGGCCCCAAGAGACCCAGTACTTC. It encodes CASKTPRGPQETQYF.

The chain carries TRBV19 and TRBJ2-1; 9 bases align to TRBD1. V was clipped by 2 bases and J by 4 bases; unmatched bases: 9. This CDR3 has 17 residues. CDR1 is LNHDA and CDR2 is SQIVND in the germline V gene (reference sequence). The CDR3 here is CASSIRAGTGSYNEQFF. The CDR3 nucleotides are TGTGCCAGTAGTATAAGGGCCGGGACAGGGTCGTACAATGAGCAGTTCTTC.

This clonotype was counted ten times or more. The gene calls are TRBV18 and TRBJ1-1; tentatively, D is TRBD1 (5 bases). Trimming took 3 bases from V and 4 from J, leaving 9 bases between them. Germline V gene data show CDR1 as KGHSH and CDR2 as LQKENI. There are 13 residues in the CDR3. The CDR3 reads CASSPGQGTEAFF. CDR3 in DNA: TGTGCCAGCTCACCTGGGCAGGGCACTGAAGCTTTCTTT.

J is TRBJ1-1 and V is TRBV10-1; a weak D match, TRBD1 (6 bases). V lost 3 bases and J lost 13, with 18 bases in between. The germline CDR1 and CDR2 sequences are WNHNN and SYGVQD (reference sequence). The CDR3 runs 13 residues. CDR3 residues: CASSDLYGGPIFF. The DNA of the CDR3 is TGCGCCAGCAGTGACCTTTATGGGGGGCCGATTTTCTTT.

The chain uses TRBV11-2 and TRBJ2-7, with 13 bases identical to TRBD2. There are 16 residues in the CDR3. Germline lookup yields CDR1 SGHAT and CDR2 FQNNGV. After removal of 5 bases from V and 6 bases from J, the junction contained 10 bases not matched to a gene. The CDR3 here is CASSLRLAGGLGEQYF. CDR3 sequence (DNA): TGTGCCAGCAGCCTCCGACTAGCGGGGGGTCTGGGCGAGCAGTACTTC.